These 8 T cell receptor beta chains were all obtained from the same sample, sequenced in a study of blood T cell repertoires in COVID-19. Libraries were prepared by immunoSEQ multiplex PCR; TCRdb keeps only in-frame clonotypes and omits some of them. The top ten clones hold roughly 4.2% of a sample with tens of thousands of clones, 70% to 85% of them seen once. The source material was peripheral blood. Receptor source: a woman between 55 and 75 years old with acute or convalescent COVID-19.

The gene calls are TRBV30 and TRBJ1-5, with D maybe TRBD1 (5 bases). CDR3 length: 14 residues. The V end was cut by 2 bases, the J end by 5 bases, with 13 bases between. The germline gives CDR1 GTSNPN, CDR2 SVGIG (reference sequence). The CDR3 here is CAWSWGGGDQPQHF. The CDR3 DNA follows: TGTGCCTGGAGTTGGGGCGGTGGTGATCAGCCCCAGCATTTT.

V gene TRBV5-1 combines with J gene TRBJ2-7; D is unclear. Germline CDR1 and CDR2: SGHRS and YFSETQ. The V gene lost 0 bases and the J gene lost 3 bases, with 7 bases spanning the gap. This CDR3 is 13 amino acids long. Here the CDR3 reads CASSLGGDYEQYF. CDR3 sequence (DNA): TGCGCCAGCAGCTTGGGTGGAGACTACGAGCAGTACTTC.

This clone occurred once. The V gene is TRBV28, the J gene TRBJ1-2; 8 bases match TRBD1. Trimming cost V 2 bases and J 7 bases; bases outside gene matches: 6. The CDR3 sequence is 14 residues long. Germline V gives CDR1 MDHEN, CDR2 SYDVKM. The CDR3 is CASSLNDRGGGYTF. The CDR3, as DNA: TGTGCCAGCAGTTTAAATGACAGGGGAGGTGGCTACACCTTC.

This clone was seen only a few times. This chain connects TRBV5-5 to TRBJ1-1; maybe TRBD1 (5 bases). The CDR3 extends over 14 amino acids. Germline CDR1 and CDR2: SGHKS and YYEKEE (reference sequence). Trimming pared 0 bases from V and 4 bases from J, leaving 10 bases between. Written as DNA, the CDR3 is TGTGCCAGCAGCTTGGCGCCGGGGGGCACTGAAGCTTTCTTT. It translates to CASSLAPGGTEAFF.

The chain uses TRBV7-6 and TRBJ1-1; D possibly corresponds to TRBD1 (6 bases). The CDR3 is made up of 15 amino acids. Germline lookup yields CDR1 SGHVS and CDR2 FNYEAQ. V was shortened by 5 bases and J by 1 base, with 14 bases between the two germline ends. The CDR3 nucleotides read TGTGCCAGCAGCCCGCCGGGACATCGGAACACTGAAGCTTTCTTT. Amino acid sequence: CASSPPGHRNTEAFF.

V is TRBV6-5 and J is TRBJ2-5; tentatively, D is TRBD2 (7 bases). V was trimmed by 6 bases and J by 5 bases, leaving 13 bases between them. The CDR3 sequence is 13 residues long. In germline, CDR1 is MNHEY, CDR2 SVGAGI. DNA for the CDR3: TGTGCCAGCAGCCCCGGGGGGCTGGAGACCCAGTACTTC. It yields the protein CASSPGGLETQYF.

J is TRBJ2-3 and V is TRBV6-1, with D unclear. CDR1 and CDR2 from the germline V gene are MNHNS and SASEGT. CDR3 length: 14 amino acids. The germline V and J ends were trimmed by 3 bases and 2 bases, with 9 bases remaining between them. The CDR3 spells CASSERKNTDTQYF. The CDR3 DNA reads TGTGCCAGCAGTGAGCGGAAAAACACAGATACGCAGTATTTT.

The chain employs TRBV2 and TRBJ1-2, with 7 bases aligning to TRBD1. This CDR3 is built from 14 residues. The germline gives CDR1 SNHLY, CDR2 FYNNEI. Unmatched junction bases numbered 7, after V lost 1 base and J lost 8 bases. The CDR3 region has the DNA TGTGCCAGCAGTGAAGGTCGAGACAGGGCCGGCTACACCTTC. It yields the protein CASSEGRDRAGYTF.